A selection of T cell receptor beta chains follows, all from one sample in a study of blood T cell repertoires in COVID-19. Produced via immunoSEQ multiplex PCR; TCRdb's table is partial and in-frame only. The table lists 300,000 to 350,000 clones, roughly 88% of them singletons. Sequencing input: peripheral blood. These receptor sequences come from a woman under 40 with COVID-19, enrolled during active disease. Each CDR3 is given without its conserved first and last residue.

V gene	CDR3 length	J gene	CDR3 protein
TRBV19	14	TRBJ2-2	ASSTGTSSSTGELF
TRBV19	14	TRBJ1-2	ASSPPGDRGNYGYT
TRBV20-1	11	TRBJ2-5	SASGSGQETQY
TRBV28	14	TRBJ1-3	ASSFRGTLSGNTIY
TRBV19	11	TRBJ2-7	ASSMGQGYEQY
TRBV30	16	TRBJ2-6	AWGASGTGWGGANVLT
TRBV19	10	TRBJ1-2	ASSIVQGGYT
TRBV2	13	TRBJ2-7	ASSAPGQKHYEQY
TRBV3-1/TRBV3-2	11	TRBJ1-3	ASSQVRGNTIY
TRBV20-1	9	TRBJ1-4	SAENNEKLF
TRBV11-2	12	TRBJ2-1	ASSRGLALNEQF
TRBV10-3	11	TRBJ1-1	AIRGQSGTEAF
TRBV30	15	TRBJ2-1	AWSVPPLSGVYNEQF
TRBV10-1	13	TRBJ2-1	ASRSGTGGDNEQF
TRBV3-1/TRBV3-2	14	TRBJ1-5	ASSQGPPGNGQPQH
TRBV19	13	TRBJ1-3	ASRRDRDTGNTIY
TRBV27	10	TRBJ2-1	ASSDTYNEQF
TRBV7-2	16	TRBJ2-5	ASSKSGTSGRAVETQY
TRBV19	13	TRBJ1-3	ASSMRSSSGNTIY
TRBV16	17	TRBJ2-5	ASSQIEIAGKSNQETQY
TRBV2	13	TRBJ1-4	ASTATGTGGEKLF
TRBV30	9	TRBJ2-5	AWNRAETQY
TRBV5-4	11	TRBJ1-1	ASSSRTGTEAF
TRBV3-1/TRBV3-2	15	TRBJ2-1	ASGEFSGGELYNEQF
TRBV5-6	10	TRBJ1-2	ASSYRTYGYT
TRBV18	13	TRBJ1-2	ASSPPGRPASGYT
TRBV28	13	TRBJ2-7	ASSSGQGASYEQY